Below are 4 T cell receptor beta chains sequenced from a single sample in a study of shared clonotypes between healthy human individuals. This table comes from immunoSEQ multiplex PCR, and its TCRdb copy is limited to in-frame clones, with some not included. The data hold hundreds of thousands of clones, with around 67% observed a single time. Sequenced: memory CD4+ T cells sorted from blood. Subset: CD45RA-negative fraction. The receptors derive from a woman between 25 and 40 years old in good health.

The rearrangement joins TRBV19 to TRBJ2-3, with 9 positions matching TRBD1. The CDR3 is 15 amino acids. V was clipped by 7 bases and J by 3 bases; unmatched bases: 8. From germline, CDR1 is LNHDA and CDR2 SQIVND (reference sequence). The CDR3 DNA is TGTGCCAGTACTCTTGGACAGGGGAGGACAGATACGCAGTATTTT. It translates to CASTLGQGRTDTQYF.

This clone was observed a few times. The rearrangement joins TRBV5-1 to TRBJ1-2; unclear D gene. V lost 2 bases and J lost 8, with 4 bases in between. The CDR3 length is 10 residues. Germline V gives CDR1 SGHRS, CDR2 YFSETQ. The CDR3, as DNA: TGCGCCAGCAGCTTTGAGGGCTACACCTTC. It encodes CASSFEGYTF.

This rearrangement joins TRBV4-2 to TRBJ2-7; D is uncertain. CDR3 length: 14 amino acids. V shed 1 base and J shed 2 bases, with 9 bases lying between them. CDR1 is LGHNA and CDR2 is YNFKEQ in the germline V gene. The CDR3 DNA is TGTGCCAGCAGCCAAGGGAAGTGGGCCTACGAGCAGTACTTC. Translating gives CASSQGKWAYEQYF.

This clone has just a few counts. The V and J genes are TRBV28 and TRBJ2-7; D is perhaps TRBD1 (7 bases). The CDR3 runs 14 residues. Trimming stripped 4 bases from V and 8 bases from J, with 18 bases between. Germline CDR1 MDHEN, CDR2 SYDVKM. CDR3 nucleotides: TGTGCCAGCAGTTCTGGACAGGTTGGAGGGAAGCAGTACTTC. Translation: CASSSGQVGGKQYF.